This entry describes one TCR beta chain. Antigen unknown. Per the germline V gene, CDR1 is SGHRS and CDR2 is YFSETQ. V was cut by 4 bases and J by 0 bases, with 8 bases left in between. CDR3 length: 13 residues. This record belongs to a study of T cell responses to AZD1222 COVID-19 vaccine. The study's findings and limits: Elevations in Spike-specific TCR breadth and depth followed administration of two AZD1222 doses.

Some clones are missing from TCRdb's copy, which holds only in-frame ones; the method was immunoSEQ multiplex PCR. The table includes 95,000 to 150,000 clones, 85% to 95% detected once. This sequence originates from an adult in good health. The specimen was peripheral blood, collected on day 0 of AZD1222 vaccination. The genes are TRBV5-1 and TRBJ2-7; possibly TRBD2 for D (6 bases). CDR3 coding DNA: TGCGCCAGCAGCCCCGGGGGCTCCTACGAGCAGTACTTC. Its translation is CASSPGGSYEQYF.